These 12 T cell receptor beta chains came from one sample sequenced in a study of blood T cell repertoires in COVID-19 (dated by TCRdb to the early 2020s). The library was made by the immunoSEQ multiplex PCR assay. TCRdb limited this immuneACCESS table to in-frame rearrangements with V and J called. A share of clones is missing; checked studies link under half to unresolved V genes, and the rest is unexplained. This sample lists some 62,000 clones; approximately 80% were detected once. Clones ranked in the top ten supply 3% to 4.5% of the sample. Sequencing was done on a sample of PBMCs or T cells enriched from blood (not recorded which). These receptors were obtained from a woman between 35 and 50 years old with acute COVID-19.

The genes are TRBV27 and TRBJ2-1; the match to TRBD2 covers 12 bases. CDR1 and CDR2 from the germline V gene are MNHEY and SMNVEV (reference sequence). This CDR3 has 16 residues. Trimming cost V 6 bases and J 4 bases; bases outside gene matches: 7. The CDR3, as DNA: TGTGCCAGCAGCGGAGTACTAGCGGGAGGTTACAATGAGCAGTTCTTC. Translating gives CASSGVLAGGYNEQFF.

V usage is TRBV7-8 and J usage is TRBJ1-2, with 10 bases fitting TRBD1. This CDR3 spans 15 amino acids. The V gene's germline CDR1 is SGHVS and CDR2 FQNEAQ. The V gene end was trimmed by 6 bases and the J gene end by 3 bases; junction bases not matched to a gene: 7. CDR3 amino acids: CASRRRTGGDYGYTF. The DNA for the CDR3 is TGTGCCAGCAGAAGACGGACAGGGGGAGACTATGGCTACACCTTC. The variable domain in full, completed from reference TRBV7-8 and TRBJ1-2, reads GAGVSQSPRYKVAKRGQDVALRCDPISGHVSLFWYQQALGQGPEFLTYFQNEAQLDKSGLPSDRFFAERPEGSVSTLKIQRTQQEDSAVYLCASRRRTGGDYGYTFGSGTRLTVV.

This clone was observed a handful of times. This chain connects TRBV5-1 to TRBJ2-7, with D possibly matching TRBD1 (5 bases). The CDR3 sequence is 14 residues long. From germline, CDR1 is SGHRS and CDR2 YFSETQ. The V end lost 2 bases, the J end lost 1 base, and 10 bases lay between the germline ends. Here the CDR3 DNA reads TGCGCCAGCAGCTTTGGGTCAGGGTCCTACGAGCAGTACGTC. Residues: CASSFGSGSYEQYV.

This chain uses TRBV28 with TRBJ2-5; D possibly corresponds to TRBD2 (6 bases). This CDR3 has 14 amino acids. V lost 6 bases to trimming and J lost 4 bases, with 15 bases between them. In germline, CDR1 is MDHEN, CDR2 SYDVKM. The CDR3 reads CASRMEGLGETQYF. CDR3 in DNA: TGTGCCAGCAGAATGGAGGGGCTCGGAGAGACCCAGTACTTC.

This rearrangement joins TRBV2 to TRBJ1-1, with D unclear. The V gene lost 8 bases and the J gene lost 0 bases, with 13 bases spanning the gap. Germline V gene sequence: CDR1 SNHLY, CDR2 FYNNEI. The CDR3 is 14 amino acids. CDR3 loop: CASLRSSLNTEAFF. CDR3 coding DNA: TGTGCCAGCTTGCGGAGTAGTCTGAACACTGAAGCTTTCTTT.

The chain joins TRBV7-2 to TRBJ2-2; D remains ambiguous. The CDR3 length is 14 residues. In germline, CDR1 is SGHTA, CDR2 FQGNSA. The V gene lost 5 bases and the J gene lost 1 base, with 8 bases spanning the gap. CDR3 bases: TGTGCCAGCAGCACGTACAGGAACACCGGGGAGCTGTTTTTT. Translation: CASSTYRNTGELFF.

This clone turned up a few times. The CDR3, as DNA: TGTGCCAGCAGCCCACTAGCGGGGTTCTCCTACAATGAGCAGTTCTTC. Protein: CASSPLAGFSYNEQFF. This sequence joins TRBV7-6 and TRBJ2-1, with 10 bases aligning to TRBD2. This CDR3 comprises 16 residues. CDR1 is SGHVS and CDR2 is FNYEAQ in the germline V gene. J lost 0 bases, V lost 5 bases, and 4 bases had no gene match.

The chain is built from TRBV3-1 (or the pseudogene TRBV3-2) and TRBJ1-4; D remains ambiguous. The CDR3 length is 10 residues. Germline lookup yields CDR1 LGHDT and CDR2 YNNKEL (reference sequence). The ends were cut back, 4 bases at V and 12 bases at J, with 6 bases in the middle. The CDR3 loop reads CASSPVELFF. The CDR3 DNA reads TGTGCCAGCAGCCCCGTAGAACTGTTTTTT.

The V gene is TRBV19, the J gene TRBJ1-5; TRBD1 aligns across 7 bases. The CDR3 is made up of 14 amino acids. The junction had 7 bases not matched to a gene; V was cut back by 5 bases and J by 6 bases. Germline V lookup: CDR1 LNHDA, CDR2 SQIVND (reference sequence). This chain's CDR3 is CASSSGGVRQPQHF. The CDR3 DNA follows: TGTGCCAGTAGTTCAGGGGGTGTGCGTCAGCCCCAGCATTTT.

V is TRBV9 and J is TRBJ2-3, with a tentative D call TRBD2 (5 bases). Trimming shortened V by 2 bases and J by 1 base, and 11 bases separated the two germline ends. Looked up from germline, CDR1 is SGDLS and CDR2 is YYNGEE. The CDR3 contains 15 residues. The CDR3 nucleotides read TGTGCCAGCAGCGTTTGGTGGGGAGGCACAGATACGCAGTATTTT. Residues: CASSVWWGGTDTQYF.

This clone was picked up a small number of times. The CDR3 DNA reads TGTGCCAGCAGCGCCCGAGTGGGAGGGGACACTGAAGCTTTCTTT. It specifies CASSARVGGDTEAFF. V gene TRBV27 combines with J gene TRBJ1-1; D is possibly TRBD1 (5 bases). Trimming pared 6 bases from V and 3 bases from J, leaving 17 bases between. CDR1 MNHEY and CDR2 SMNVEV come from the germline V gene (reference sequence). The CDR3 covers 15 residues.

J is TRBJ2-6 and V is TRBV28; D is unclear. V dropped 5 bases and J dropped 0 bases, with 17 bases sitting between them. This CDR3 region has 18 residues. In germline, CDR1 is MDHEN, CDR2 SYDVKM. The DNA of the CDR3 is TGTGCCAGCAGTCTCCTGCCTAATTCCTTCTCTGGGGCCAACGTCCTGACTTTC. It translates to CASSLLPNSFSGANVLTF.